This TCR beta chain was recovered during a study of T cell responses to AZD1222 COVID-19 vaccine. Study context: Samples with a second dose at about 4 or about 12 weeks were pooled together.

Study results and limitations: Only after the peak T cell response were repertoires sampled. Spike-specific TCR depth and breadth grew after two AZD1222 doses. Baseline seropositives among AZD1222 recipients totaled only five to seven.

Data came from immunoSEQ multiplex PCR; TCRdb stores just in-frame clones and leaves some out. The sample lists approximately 150,000 clones, approximately 94% seen once, with roughly 2.5% in the top ten. In the case of this clone: The antigen remains unidentified.

The CDR3 runs 14 residues. J lost 3 bases, V lost 3 bases, and 3 bases had no gene match. CDR1 and CDR2 (germline): KGHSH, LQKENI. Sample: peripheral blood, taken on day 0 of AZD1222 vaccination. The V call is TRBV18, the J call TRBJ2-7, with 9 bases that match TRBD1. The clonotype was recovered from an adult in good health. Here the CDR3 DNA reads TGTGCCAGCTCACCTAGACAGGGGGGCTACGAGCAGTACTTC. It translates to CASSPRQGGYEQYF.